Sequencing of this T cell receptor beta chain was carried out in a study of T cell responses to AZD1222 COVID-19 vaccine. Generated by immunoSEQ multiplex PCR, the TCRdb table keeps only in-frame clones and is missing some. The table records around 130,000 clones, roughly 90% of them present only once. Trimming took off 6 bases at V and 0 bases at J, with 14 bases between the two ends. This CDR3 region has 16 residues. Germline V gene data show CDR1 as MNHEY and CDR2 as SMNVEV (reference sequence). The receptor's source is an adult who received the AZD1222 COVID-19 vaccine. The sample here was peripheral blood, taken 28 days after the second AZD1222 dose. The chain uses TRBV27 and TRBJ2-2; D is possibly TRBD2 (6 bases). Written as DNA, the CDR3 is TGTGCCAGCAGATTAATACTAGCCGCGAACACCGGGGAGCTGTTTTTT. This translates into CASRLILAANTGELFF.